Listed below are T cell receptor beta chains from one sample, sequenced in a study of blood T cell repertoires in COVID-19. Clones were sequenced by immunoSEQ multiplex PCR, and TCRdb holds only the in-frame ones, with some missing. The sample includes just over 40,000 clones, roughly 80% of them seen just once. Source material: peripheral blood. Source of these receptors: a woman in her fifties or sixties with acute or convalescent COVID-19. The conserved cysteine and the conserved F or W are not part of the CDR3 here. Clone size appears in some rows only: once, few, many, or a class for an expanded clone.

TRBJ1-4,TRBV9,once,ASSSGQPGGEKLF
TRBJ1-2,TRBV6-5,NA,ASSYEGTNYGYT
TRBJ2-5,TRBV3-1/TRBV3-2,NA,ASSPEGYRRGTQY
TRBJ2-5,TRBV9,NA,ASSVEPAGGQETQY
TRBJ1-1,TRBV5-5,NA,ASSLGTATEAF
TRBJ2-5,TRBV4-1,NA,ASSRRISGVQETQY
TRBJ1-1,TRBV5-4,NA,ASSLGQGRFRTEAF
TRBJ2-1,TRBV5-5,once,ASSSTGSGGKQF
TRBJ1-2,TRBV2,few,ASRTGGNYGYT
TRBJ2-5,TRBV9,NA,ASSVGVAGWKETQY
TRBJ2-6,TRBV21-1,NA,ASTKRYRPGANVLT
TRBJ1-5,TRBV10-3,NA,AISRDGNQPQH
TRBJ2-7,TRBV10-2,NA,ASSESWQGADEQY
TRBJ2-7,TRBV12-5,NA,ASGLVTGTGNYEQY
TRBJ1-4,TRBV20-1,once,SASQGTNEKLF
TRBJ2-1,TRBV27,NA,ASRPRRRRTGDIEVYNEQF
TRBJ1-4,TRBV2,NA,ASSGGTTNEKLF
TRBJ1-5,TRBV6-6,NA,ASSSRRENQPQH
TRBJ2-5,TRBV10-2,NA,ASSESLRLAGGGSRETQY
TRBJ2-2,TRBV27,few,ASRRTGAYTGELF
TRBJ2-7,TRBV11-2,NA,ASSLVFRRGYEQY
TRBJ2-1,TRBV19,NA,ASSSHLAGGRGNEQF
TRBJ1-2,TRBV11-2,NA,ASSPGFYGYT
TRBJ1-1,TRBV6-2/TRBV6-3,NA,ASSLGAAGLMAF
TRBJ2-3,TRBV2,NA,ASSGLAGGTDTQY
TRBJ2-7,TRBV3-1/TRBV3-2,NA,ASSQAYDRGEQY